The rows below give T cell receptor beta chains drawn from one sample of a study of cytomegalovirus exposure and HLA in healthy donors. Libraries were prepared by immunoSEQ multiplex PCR; TCRdb keeps only in-frame clonotypes and omits some of them. This table holds about 200,000 clones. The sequenced material came from PBMCs. The receptors originated from a man aged 25 to 45 in good health and CMV-seronegative. The CDR3 runs from the conserved cysteine through the conserved F or W. A D gene is named only where the DNA matches it firmly.

J	V	D	CDR3	DNA
TRBJ2-2	TRBV6-5	TRBD2	CASTSGGGAGELFF	TGTGCCAGCACTAGCGGGGGTGGGGCCGGGGAGCTGTTTTTT
TRBJ2-5	TRBV5-1	NA	CASSFRAGDETQYF	TGCGCCAGCAGCTTTCGGGCAGGGGACGAGACCCAGTACTTC
TRBJ1-4	TRBV5-1	TRBD1	CASSLGQGSPNEKLFF	TGCGCCAGCAGCCTAGGACAGGGTTCGCCTAATGAAAAACTGTTTTTT
TRBJ1-1	TRBV2	NA	CASRQAPGTEAFF	TGTGCCAGCAGACAGGCCCCAGGAACTGAAGCTTTCTTT
TRBJ2-3	TRBV5-1	TRBD2	CASSSRPGLAGTSDTQYF	TGCGCCAGCAGCTCTCGACCAGGACTAGCGGGTACTTCAGATACGCAGTATTTT
TRBJ2-2	TRBV27	NA	CASSLFPGLLYGELFF	TGTGCCAGCAGTCTCTTCCCGGGACTCCTCTACGGGGAGCTGTTTTTT
TRBJ2-1	TRBV18	TRBD2	CASSPGLAGVYEQFF	TGTGCCAGCTCACCCGGACTAGCGGGAGTTTATGAGCAGTTCTTC
TRBJ1-3	TRBV30	TRBD1	CAWSVLGGEAGNTIYF	TGTGCCTGGAGTGTACTAGGGGGCGAGGCTGGAAACACCATATATTTT
TRBJ1-2	TRBV30	TRBD1	CAWRGQGGYTF	TGTGCCTGGAGGGGACAGGGCGGCTACACCTTC
TRBJ1-2	TRBV9	TRBD1	CASSATGQDGYTF	TGTGCCAGCAGCGCAACGGGACAGGATGGCTACACCTTC
TRBJ1-2	TRBV5-8	NA	CASSPVAPVGLEYGYTF	TGTGCCAGCAGCCCCGTCGCCCCAGTCGGACTGGAATATGGCTACACCTTC
TRBJ1-5	TRBV4-1	TRBD1	CASSQDGQGRGNQPQHF	TGCGCCAGCAGCCAAGACGGACAGGGCAGGGGGAATCAGCCCCAGCATTTT
TRBJ1-4	TRBV27	NA	CASSLSGVRGNEKLFF	TGTGCCAGCAGTTTAAGCGGGGTCAGGGGTAATGAAAAACTGTTTTTT
TRBJ2-1	TRBV5-1	TRBD2	CASSGGLGYNEQFF	TGCGCCAGCAGCGGTGGACTAGGTTACAATGAGCAGTTCTTC
TRBJ1-3	TRBV9	NA	CASTGRAEPSGNTIYF	TGTGCCAGCACTGGGCGGGCAGAACCCTCTGGAAACACCATATATTTT
TRBJ1-5	TRBV4-1	TRBD1	CASSPKWTGPFYSNQPQHF	TGCGCCAGCAGCCCGAAGTGGACAGGGCCTTTCTATAGCAATCAGCCCCAGCATTTT
TRBJ1-2	TRBV7-9	NA	CASGGLSGYTF	TGTGCCAGCGGTGGACTGAGTGGCTACACCTTC
TRBJ2-1	TRBV30	NA	CAWSAWTAGSYNEQFF	TGTGCCTGGAGTGCCTGGACTGCCGGGTCCTACAATGAGCAGTTCTTC
TRBJ2-3	TRBV10-1	NA	CASSDRGGPRDTQYF	TGCGCCAGCAGTGACAGGGGCGGCCCGCGGGATACGCAGTATTTT
TRBJ2-7	TRBV5-1	TRBD1	CASSLAVGDRQYF	TGCGCCAGCAGCTTGGCCGTAGGGGACAGGCAGTACTTC
TRBJ1-2	TRBV5-1	NA	CASSFDRGGYTF	TGCGCCAGCAGCTTCGACCGAGGCGGCTACACCTTC
TRBJ1-1	TRBV6-5	NA	CASSYSYRDTEAFF	TGTGCCAGCAGTTACTCATACAGGGACACTGAAGCTTTCTTT
TRBJ1-2	TRBV10-3	NA	CAISGGADYGYTF	TGTGCCATCAGTGGTGGAGCGGACTATGGCTACACCTTC
TRBJ1-3	TRBV6-5	NA	CASSPTDSSGNTIYF	TGTGCCAGCAGTCCGACCGACTCCTCTGGAAACACCATATATTTT
TRBJ2-7	TRBV5-1	NA	CASSLDRVAYEQYF	TGCGCCAGCAGCTTGGACAGGGTGGCCTACGAGCAGTACTTC
TRBJ2-7	TRBV6-1	TRBD1	CASSALPGQGRTLGYEQYF	TGTGCCAGCAGTGCACTCCCGGGACAGGGTCGAACCCTTGGCTACGAGCAGTACTTC
TRBJ2-6	TRBV7-6	TRBD2	CASSLRTSGSGGANVLTF	TGTGCCAGCAGCCTAAGGACTAGCGGGAGTGGTGGGGCCAACGTCCTGACTTTC
TRBJ1-5	TRBV19	NA	CASSTAGHLNQPQHF	TGTGCCAGTAGTACCGCCGGACACCTCAATCAGCCCCAGCATTTT
TRBJ1-2	TRBV2	TRBD1	CASSPLSRTGLHGYTF	TGTGCCAGCAGTCCCCTATCCCGGACAGGACTCCATGGCTACACCTTC
TRBJ2-3	TRBV29-1	TRBD1	CSALGQGGDTQYF	TGCAGCGCCCTGGGACAGGGAGGAGATACGCAGTATTTT
TRBJ2-7	TRBV4-1	NA	CASSQGRDLAYEQYF	TGCGCCAGCAGCCAGGGGCGGGACTTGGCCTACGAGCAGTACTTC
TRBJ2-5	TRBV5-1	TRBD2	CASSSGLAAQETQYF	TGCGCCAGCAGCTCCGGACTAGCAGCTCAAGAGACCCAGTACTTC
TRBJ2-3	TRBV9	NA	CASSVTGTHTDTQYF	TGTGCCAGCAGCGTAACCGGGACTCACACAGATACGCAGTATTTT
TRBJ1-2	TRBV27	TRBD1	CASSFPPTGGYGYTF	TGTGCCAGCAGTTTTCCCCCAACAGGGGGCTATGGCTACACCTTC
TRBJ2-1	TRBV5-6	TRBD2	CASSRGGFGYNEQFF	TGTGCCAGCAGCCGGGGGGGTTTCGGCTACAATGAGCAGTTCTTC
TRBJ2-7	TRBV11-2	TRBD2	CASSLRAGGYEQYF	TGTGCCAGCAGCTTACGAGCGGGAGGCTACGAGCAGTACTTC
TRBJ2-5	TRBV15	NA	CATSVKRGGQYF	TGTGCCACCAGCGTGAAGAGGGGAGGCCAGTACTTC
TRBJ2-7	TRBV19	TRBD2	CASSPLSGGAYEQYF	TGTGCCAGTAGTCCCCTTAGCGGGGGGGCGTACGAGCAGTACTTC
TRBJ1-1	TRBV4-3	TRBD1	CASSQDWVIRQGAVENTEAFF	TGCGCCAGCAGCCAAGATTGGGTTATTCGCCAGGGGGCCGTGGAGAACACTGAAGCTTTCTTT
TRBJ1-6	TRBV6-5	NA	CASSYFAGENSPLHF	TGTGCCAGCAGTTACTTTGCTGGAGAGAATTCACCCCTCCACTTT
TRBJ2-5	TRBV6-5	NA	CASSYSSVPRGETQYF	TGTGCCAGCAGTTACTCGTCAGTCCCACGGGGAGAGACCCAGTACTTC
TRBJ2-2	TRBV10-1	NA	CASSESAGFMSTGELFF	TGCGCCAGCAGTGAGTCGGCGGGTTTTATGAGCACCGGGGAGCTGTTTTTT
TRBJ2-5	TRBV9	TRBD1	CASSVSTGKETQYF	TGTGCCAGCAGCGTATCGACAGGGAAGGAGACCCAGTACTTC